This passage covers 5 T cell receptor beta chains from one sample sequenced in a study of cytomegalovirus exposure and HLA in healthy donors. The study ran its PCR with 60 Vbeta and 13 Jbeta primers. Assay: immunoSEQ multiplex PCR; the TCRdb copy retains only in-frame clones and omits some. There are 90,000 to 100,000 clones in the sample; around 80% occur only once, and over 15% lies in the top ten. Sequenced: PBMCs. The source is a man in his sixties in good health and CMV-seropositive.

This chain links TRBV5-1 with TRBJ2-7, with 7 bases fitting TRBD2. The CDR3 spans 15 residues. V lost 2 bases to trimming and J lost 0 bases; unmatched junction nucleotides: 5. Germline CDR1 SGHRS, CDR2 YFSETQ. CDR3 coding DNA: TGCGCCAGCAGCTTTAACGGGGGGACCTCCTACGAGCAGTACTTC. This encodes CASSFNGGTSYEQYF.

The CDR3 region is CASSPPRDSYEQYF. In DNA form, the CDR3 reads TGTGCCAGCAGTCCACCCCGGGACAGCTACGAGCAGTACTTC. This sequence joins TRBV28 and TRBJ2-7, with TRBD1 identical over 7 bases. This CDR3 comprises 14 residues. Germline V gene data show CDR1 as MDHEN and CDR2 as SYDVKM. V trimming: 5 bases; J trimming: 3 bases; junction bases outside the gene matches: 7.

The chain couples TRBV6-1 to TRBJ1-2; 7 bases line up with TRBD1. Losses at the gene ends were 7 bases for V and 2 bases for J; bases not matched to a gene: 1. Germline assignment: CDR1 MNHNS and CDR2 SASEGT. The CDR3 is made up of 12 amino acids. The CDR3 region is CASMDRNYGYTF. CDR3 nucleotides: TGTGCCAGCATGGACAGGAACTATGGCTACACCTTC.

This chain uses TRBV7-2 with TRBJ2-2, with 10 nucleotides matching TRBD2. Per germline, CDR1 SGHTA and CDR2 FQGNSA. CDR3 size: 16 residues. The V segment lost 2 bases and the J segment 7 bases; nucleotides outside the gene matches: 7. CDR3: CASSLTGGLAFGELFF. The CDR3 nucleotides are TGTGCCAGCAGCTTAACCGGGGGACTAGCGTTCGGGGAGCTGTTTTTT.

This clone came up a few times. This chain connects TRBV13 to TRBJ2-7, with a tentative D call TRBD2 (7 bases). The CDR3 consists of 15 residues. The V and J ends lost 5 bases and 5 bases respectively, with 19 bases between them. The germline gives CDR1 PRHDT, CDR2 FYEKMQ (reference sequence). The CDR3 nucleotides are TGTGCCAGCAGCCGAACTAGGGGGGGGGCCCACGAGCAGTACTTC. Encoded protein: CASSRTRGGAHEQYF.